The 28 T cell receptor beta chains reported below all come from one sample, sequenced in a study of graft-versus-host responses after intestinal transplantation (dated by TCRdb to the early 2020s). Libraries were made using the immunoSEQ multiplex PCR assay. TCRdb mirrors the immuneACCESS table, restricted to in-frame sequences. Some clones are absent from its copies; in checked studies, under half trace to an unresolved V gene, and the reason for the others is unknown. Within this sample are about 100,000 clones, with 87% of them counted one time only. Jointly, the top ten make up roughly 0.71% of the sample. The intended sense of this specimen's time point label: cells obtained before transplantation from donor or recipient. Their specific antigens are unknown. Sequenced material: unstimulated CD4+ T cells sorted from spleen or lymph node cells, taken before transplant. These TCRs come from a human donor who was the organ donor for an intestinal transplant.

The chain has TRBV10-2 and TRBJ2-1; 9 bases are a match to TRBD2. The J segment lost 6 bases and the V segment lost 5 bases, leaving 8 bases of the junction unmatched. This CDR3 region has 15 residues. Germline loops: CDR1 WSHSY, CDR2 SAAADI. CDR3 nucleotides: TGCGCCAGCAGTTTCGCGGGAGGGGTCTCCAATGAGCAGTTCTTC. It specifies CASSFAGGVSNEQFF.

This chain links TRBV6-4 with TRBJ2-5; unclear D gene. The CDR3 totals 15 residues. Trimming took off 0 bases at V and 1 base at J, with 9 bases between the two ends. CDR1 and CDR2 from the germline V gene are MRHNA and SNTAGT. The CDR3 DNA reads TGTGCCAGCAGTGACTCATCAAGGGCCCAAGAGACCCAGTACTTC. This codes for CASSDSSRAQETQYF.

The chain has TRBV6-1 and TRBJ2-1; D gene uncertain. Trimming left V 2 bases short and J 4 bases short, with 9 bases between. This CDR3 has 14 residues. Germline V CDR1 and CDR2: MNHNS, SASEGT. CDR3 amino acids: CASSEPYKYNEQFF. The CDR3 DNA is TGTGCCAGCAGTGAACCGTACAAGTACAATGAGCAGTTCTTC.

The chain links TRBV6-6 to TRBJ2-3; D possibly corresponds to TRBD1 (5 bases). The germline V gene encodes CDR1 MNHNY and CDR2 SVGAGI (reference sequence). Trimming took 5 bases from V and 2 from J, leaving 8 bases between them. The CDR3 sequence is 13 residues long. In DNA, the CDR3 is TGTGCCAGCAGTAACAGGCTCACAGATACGCAGTATTTT. It yields the protein CASSNRLTDTQYF.

This rearrangement joins TRBV2 to TRBJ2-2; TRBD1 might be the D (5 bases). This CDR3 comprises 15 residues. Trimming pared 1 base from V and 6 bases from J, leaving 12 bases between. CDR1 and CDR2 from the germline V gene are SNHLY and FYNNEI. CDR3 bases: TGTGCCAGCAGTGAAGGCAGGGAATGGGCCGGGGAGCTGTTTTTT. It translates to CASSEGREWAGELFF.

This clone was picked up one time. The chain joins TRBV11-3 to TRBJ1-2, with D unresolved. The V and J ends lost 2 bases and 5 bases respectively, with 9 bases between them. This CDR3 has 13 amino acids. Germline V CDR1 and CDR2: SGHNT, YENEEA. The CDR3: CASSLKTFYGYTF. The CDR3 DNA reads as TGTGCCAGCAGCTTAAAGACATTTTATGGCTACACCTTC.

This clone was seen just once. The chain has TRBV6-5 and TRBJ2-3; 12 positions match TRBD2. The V segment lost 6 bases and the J segment 6 bases; nucleotides outside the gene matches: 4. In germline, CDR1 is MNHEY, CDR2 SVGAGI. The CDR3 is made up of 14 amino acids. The CDR3 DNA reads TGTGCCAGCAGGCTAGCGGGGGGGCGGGATACGCAGTATTTT. Its protein is CASRLAGGRDTQYF.

The J gene is TRBJ1-3, the V gene TRBV5-1; D gene uncertain. Looked up from germline, CDR1 is SGHRS and CDR2 is YFSETQ. The CDR3 totals 16 residues. Trimming pared 7 bases from V and 0 bases from J, leaving 17 bases between. CDR3 DNA sequence: TGCGCCAGCTCGGAAAGATCGACGCTCTCTGGAAACACCATATATTTT. Translation: CASSERSTLSGNTIYF.

V gene TRBV7-9 combines with J gene TRBJ1-2, with D unclear. From germline, CDR1 is SEHNR and CDR2 FQNEAQ (reference sequence). V lost 2 bases to trimming and J lost 2 bases, with 3 bases between them. The CDR3 runs 12 residues. CDR3 residues: CASSLQNYGYTF. The CDR3 coding sequence is TGTGCCAGCAGCTTACAAAACTATGGCTACACCTTC. Full variable domain (rest looked up from reference TRBV7-9 and TRBJ1-2): DTGVSQNPRHKITKRGQNVTFRCDPISEHNRLYWYRQTLGQGPEFLTYFQNEAQLEKSRLLSDRFSAERPKGSFSTLEIQRTEQGDSAMYLCASSLQNYGYTFGSGTRLTVV.

The chain carries TRBV10-3 and TRBJ1-3, with D hard to call. Trimming stripped 1 base from V and 1 base from J, with 14 bases between. CDR1 ENHRY and CDR2 SYGVKD come from the germline V gene. This CDR3 is 17 amino acids long. The CDR3 loop is CAISEWAPQVSGNTIYF. The CDR3 DNA sequence: TGTGCCATCAGTGAGTGGGCCCCCCAAGTTTCTGGAAACACCATATATTTT.

The chain joins TRBV5-1 to TRBJ2-2; no clear D gene. The V gene's germline CDR1 is SGHRS and CDR2 YFSETQ. V lost 0 bases and J lost 1, with 4 bases in between. The CDR3 contains 14 residues. The DNA of the CDR3 is TGCGCCAGCAGCTTGGGACTGAACACCGGGGAGCTGTTTTTT. Protein product: CASSLGLNTGELFF.

This clone was found once. The rearrangement links TRBV7-3 to TRBJ2-2; TRBD2 is a possible D gene (6 bases). The CDR3 sequence is 14 residues long. The germline V gene has CDR1 SGHTA and CDR2 FQGTGA. V gave up 5 bases and J gave up 5 bases, with 12 bases separating them. The CDR3 DNA follows: TGTGCCAGCAGCCCTTCCGCGGGGACCGGGGAGCTGTTTTTT. It translates to CASSPSAGTGELFF.

The chain carries TRBV7-9 and TRBJ2-1, with 8 positions matching TRBD1. V shed 3 bases and J 4 bases; nucleotides not matched to a gene: 2. The CDR3 consists of 14 residues. Per the germline V gene, CDR1 is SEHNR and CDR2 is FQNEAQ (reference sequence). The CDR3 coding sequence is TGTGCCAGCAGCTTCGGACAGGGATACAATGAGCAGTTCTTC. This codes for CASSFGQGYNEQFF.

This chain links TRBV2 with TRBJ2-2; TRBD1 matches 8 bases. V lost 4 bases to trimming and J lost 6 bases; unmatched junction nucleotides: 4. Germline V gene data show CDR1 as SNHLY and CDR2 as FYNNEI. CDR3 length: 14 amino acids. CDR3 nucleotide sequence: TGTGCCAGCAGTGTCGAACAGGGGGCCGGGGAGCTGTTTTTT. Its protein product is CASSVEQGAGELFF. Full variable domain (rest looked up from reference TRBV2 and TRBJ2-2): EPEVTQTPSHQVTQMGQEVILRCVPISNHLYFYWYRQILGQKVEFLVSFYNNEISEKSEIFDDQFSVERPDGSNFTLKIRSTKLEDSAMYFCASSVEQGAGELFFGEGSRLTVL.

This clone appeared a few times. The genes are TRBV5-3 and TRBJ2-3; the D is unclear. TRBV5-3 is an open reading frame whose function is uncertain. This CDR3 is 16 amino acids long. Trimming cost V 1 base and J 2 bases, with 14 bases left between them. The CDR3 loop reads CARSLKFGVATDTQYF. For the CDR3, the DNA is TGTGCCAGAAGCTTGAAGTTTGGCGTGGCCACAGATACGCAGTATTTT.

The chain links TRBV10-3 to TRBJ1-4; D unclear. The germline V gene has CDR1 ENHRY and CDR2 SYGVKD. Trimming stripped 5 bases from V and 8 bases from J, with 18 bases between. This CDR3 is built from 15 residues. CDR3 nucleotides: TGTGCCATCAGTTCTACAGCCTCGGGTGGAGAAAAACTGTTTTTT. This encodes CAISSTASGGEKLFF.

J is TRBJ2-5 and V is TRBV27; D unclear. CDR3 length equals 14 residues. Germline CDR1 and CDR2: MNHEY and SMNVEV (reference sequence). The V end was cut by 5 bases, the J end by 0 bases, with 10 bases between. Here the CDR3 reads CASSPQRYQETQYF. Written as DNA, the CDR3 is TGTGCCAGCAGTCCACAGAGGTACCAAGAGACCCAGTACTTC.

The gene calls are TRBV7-3 and TRBJ1-2, with D possibly being TRBD1 (5 bases). This CDR3 has 15 residues. V lost 2 bases and J 4 bases, leaving 14 bases between the germline ends. The germline gives CDR1 SGHTA, CDR2 FQGTGA. CDR3 DNA: TGTGCCAGCAGCTTAGGGCAGGGTAGTTCCTATGGCTACACCTTC. Protein sequence: CASSLGQGSSYGYTF.

The rearrangement links TRBV7-2 to TRBJ2-7; 10 nucleotides line up with TRBD2. Trimming took 1 base from V and 1 from J; bases not matched to a gene: 4. CDR1 is SGHTA and CDR2 is FQGNSA in the germline V gene. The CDR3 length is 16 residues. CDR3 nucleotide sequence: TGTGCCAGCAGCTTAGTAGCGGGAGGCTTTTCCTACGAGCAGTACTTC. Amino acid sequence: CASSLVAGGFSYEQYF.

The chain joins TRBV5-1 to TRBJ2-7; no firm D call. Trimming stripped 3 bases from V and 2 bases from J, with 24 bases between. CDR3 length equals 18 residues. The V gene's germline CDR1 is SGHRS and CDR2 YFSETQ. The CDR3 is CASSSRAPTTRKTYEQYF. CDR3 DNA: TGCGCCAGCAGCTCCCGGGCCCCCACGACTCGCAAGACCTACGAGCAGTACTTC.

The chain couples TRBV27 to TRBJ2-1; no firm D call. Trimming cost V 6 bases and J 4 bases, with 16 bases left between them. Germline CDR1 and CDR2: MNHEY and SMNVEV (reference sequence). The CDR3 runs to 15 residues. Written as DNA, the CDR3 is TGTGCCAGCAGCCGCAGTGGAACAGAGTACAATGAGCAGTTCTTC. It is translated as CASSRSGTEYNEQFF.

This clone was detected a few times. The rearrangement uses TRBV4-2 and TRBJ1-1; D not resolved. Germline CDR1 LGHNA, CDR2 YNFKEQ. The CDR3 length is 16 residues. Trimming cost V 4 bases and J 5 bases, with 20 bases left between them. CDR3 in DNA: TGTGCCAGCAGCCCCGATCCCTTTGAGAGAGGTACTGAAGCTTTCTTT. As protein: CASSPDPFERGTEAFF.

V is TRBV19 and J is TRBJ1-1; weak D call: TRBD1 (6 bases). The CDR3 spans 14 residues. V was cut by 5 bases and J by 2 bases, with 12 bases left in between. CDR1 is LNHDA, CDR2 SQIVND, per germline (reference sequence). The CDR3 protein is CASSGVRGNTEAFF. As DNA, the CDR3 is TGTGCCAGTAGTGGGGTCAGGGGAAACACTGAAGCTTTCTTT.

This clone has only a few counts. This chain links TRBV19 with TRBJ1-2; the match to TRBD1 covers 8 bases. The CDR3 consists of 16 residues. Looked up from germline, CDR1 is LNHDA and CDR2 is SQIVND (reference sequence). J gave up 7 bases and V 4 bases, and 14 bases lay outside the gene matches. The CDR3, as DNA: TGTGCCAGTAGTACCTACGCCCCGCAGGGGGCTTTTGGCTACACCTTC. Protein: CASSTYAPQGAFGYTF.

The rearrangement joins TRBV6-5 to TRBJ1-6; 8 positions match TRBD1. Germline V CDR1 and CDR2: MNHEY, SVGAGI. The CDR3 is 15 residues long. V gave up 5 bases and J gave up 7 bases; unmatched junction bases: 7. CDR3 region: CASSLTGAENSPLHF. CDR3 DNA: TGTGCCAGCAGTCTGACAGGGGCGGAGAATTCACCCCTCCACTTT.

The CDR3 bases are TGTGCCAGCAGCTCGGGACAGTCCTTGTGGGAGCAGTACTTC. Amino acids: CASSSGQSLWEQYF. This chain links TRBV11-2 with TRBJ2-7, with 7 bases fitting TRBD1. The CDR3 extends over 14 amino acids. Germline CDR1 reads SGHAT; CDR2 reads FQNNGV. The V and J ends lost 4 bases and 7 bases, in that order; junction bases with no gene match: 10.

The CDR3 spells CAFSGRLPYEQYF. DNA for the CDR3: TGTGCCTTTAGCGGGAGGCTTCCTTACGAGCAGTACTTC. The genes are TRBV30 and TRBJ2-7, with 10 bases aligning to TRBD2. CDR3 size: 13 residues. With 7 bases clipped from V and 4 bases from J, the junction kept 7 bases outside the gene matches. Germline V gene lookup returns CDR1 GTSNPN and CDR2 SVGIG (reference sequence).

The rearrangement joins TRBV6-1 to TRBJ2-2; D is possibly TRBD2 (6 bases). The CDR3 runs to 16 residues. Per the germline V gene, CDR1 is MNHNS and CDR2 is SASEGT. Trimming removed 2 bases from V and 7 bases from J, with 17 bases in between. CDR3 DNA sequence: TGTGCCAGCAGTGAACTTGACGGGAGACAAGGCGGGGAGCTGTTTTTT. It specifies CASSELDGRQGGELFF.